This T cell receptor beta chain was sequenced in a study of Tregs in tolerant kidney transplant recipients. V shed 3 bases and J shed 0 bases, with 8 bases lying between them. This CDR3 is 14 amino acids long. The germline gives CDR1 SNHLY, CDR2 FYNNEI. Notes on the study in general: The most relevant donor-specific Treg TCRbeta repertoire apparently came from expansion with activated donor B cells. Biological reproducibility was not directly addressed in this study.

With regard to this clone: What it binds is unknown.

Clones were read by immunoSEQ multiplex PCR, and TCRdb kept only the in-frame ones, dropping some. The sample shows about 68,000 clones, 65% to 85% of them seen only once. Thawed PBMCs were FACS-sorted into unstimulated CD4+CD25+CD127- regulatory T cells, CD4+CD25- non-regulatory cells, CD4 and CD8 cells. The TCR originated in a human donor in good health. The sequenced sample was CD4+ T cells from blood. The chain combines TRBV2 with TRBJ1-2; no definite D call. This chain's CDR3 is CASSEKSSNYGYTF. CDR3 bases: TGTGCCAGCAGTGAGAAGAGTTCTAACTATGGCTACACCTTC.